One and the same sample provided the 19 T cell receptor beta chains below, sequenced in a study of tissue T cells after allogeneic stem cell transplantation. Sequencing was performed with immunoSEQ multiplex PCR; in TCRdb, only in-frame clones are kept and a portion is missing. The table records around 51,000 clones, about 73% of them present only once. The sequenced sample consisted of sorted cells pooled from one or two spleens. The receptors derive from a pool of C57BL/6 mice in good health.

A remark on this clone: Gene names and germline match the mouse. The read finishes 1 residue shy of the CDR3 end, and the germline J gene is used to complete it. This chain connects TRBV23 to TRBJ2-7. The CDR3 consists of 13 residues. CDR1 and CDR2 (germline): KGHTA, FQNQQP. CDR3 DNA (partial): TGCTCCAGCAGTCAATCTGGGCTCTATGAACAGTAC. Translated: CSSSQSGLYEQY. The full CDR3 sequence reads CSSSQSGLYEQYF.

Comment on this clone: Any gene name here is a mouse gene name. The CDR3 sequence is CASSPRGAQDTQYF. The sequenced part of the CDR3 DNA is TGTGCCAGCAGTCCTAGGGGTGCCCAAGACACCCAGTAC. This rearrangement joins TRBV13-1 to TRBJ2-5, with D tentatively TRBD1 (5 bases). The CDR3 end is not reached by the read, which stops 1 residue before it; the germline J gene fills it in. This CDR3 contains 14 residues. The germline V gene encodes CDR1 NSHNY and CDR2 SYGAGN. V was trimmed by 4 bases and J by 2 bases, leaving 11 bases between them.

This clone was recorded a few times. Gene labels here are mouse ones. The DNA read from the CDR3 is TGTGCCAGCAGCTGGTGGGGGGGGTATGAACAGTAC. It is translated as CASSWWGGYEQY. The complete CDR3 reads CASSWWGGYEQYF. V usage is TRBV4 and J usage is TRBJ2-7, with 8 bases matching TRBD2. The read ends 1 residue shy of where the CDR3 ends; the end is completed using the germline J gene. Germline V CDR1 and CDR2: LGHDT, YNNKQL (reference sequence). This CDR3 has 13 residues. The trim removed 4 bases at V and 4 bases at J, leaving 3 bases unmatched.

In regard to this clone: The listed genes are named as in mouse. The CDR3 region is CASSLDRGGTEVFF. The CDR3 bases that were read are TGTGCCAGCAGTCTCGACAGGGGAGGCACAGAAGTCTTC. The V gene is TRBV26, the J gene TRBJ1-1; TRBD1 matches at 8 bases. Coverage ceases 1 residue before the CDR3 finishes, and the germline J gene fills in the end. In germline, CDR1 is KGHPV, CDR2 FQNQEV (reference sequence). This CDR3 has 14 amino acids. J gave up 4 bases and V 3 bases, and 4 bases lay outside the gene matches.

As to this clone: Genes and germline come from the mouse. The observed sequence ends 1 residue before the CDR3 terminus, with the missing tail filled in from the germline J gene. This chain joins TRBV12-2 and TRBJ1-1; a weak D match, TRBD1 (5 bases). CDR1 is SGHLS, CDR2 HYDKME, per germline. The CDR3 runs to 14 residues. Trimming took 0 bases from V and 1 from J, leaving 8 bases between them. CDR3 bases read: TGTGCCAGCTCTCTCGACAGCCAAAACACAGAAGTCTTC. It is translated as CASSLDSQNTEVF. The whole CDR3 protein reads CASSLDSQNTEVFF.

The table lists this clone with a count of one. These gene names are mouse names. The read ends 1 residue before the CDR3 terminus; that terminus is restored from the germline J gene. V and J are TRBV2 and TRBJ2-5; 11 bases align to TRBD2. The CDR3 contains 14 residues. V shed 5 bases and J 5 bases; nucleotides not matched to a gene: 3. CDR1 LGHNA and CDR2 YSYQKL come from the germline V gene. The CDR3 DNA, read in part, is TGTGCCAGCAGCGGACTGGGGGGTGTAGACACCCAGTAC. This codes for CASSGLGGVDTQY. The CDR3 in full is CASSGLGGVDTQYF.

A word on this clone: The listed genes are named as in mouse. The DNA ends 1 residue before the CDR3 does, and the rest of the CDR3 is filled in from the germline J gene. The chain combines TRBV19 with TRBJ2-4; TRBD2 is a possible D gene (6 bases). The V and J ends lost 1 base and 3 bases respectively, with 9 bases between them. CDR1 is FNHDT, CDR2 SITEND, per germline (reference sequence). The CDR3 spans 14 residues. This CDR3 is CASSIWGMQNTLYF. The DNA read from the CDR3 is TGTGCCAGCAGTATATGGGGGATGCAAAACACCTTGTAC. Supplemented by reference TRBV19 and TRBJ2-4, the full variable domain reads GGIITQTPKFLIGQEGQKLTLKCQQNFNHDTMYWYRQDSGKGLRLIYYSITENDLQKGDLSEGYDASREKKSSFSLTVTSAQKNEMAVFLCASSIWGMQNTLYFGAGTRLSVL.

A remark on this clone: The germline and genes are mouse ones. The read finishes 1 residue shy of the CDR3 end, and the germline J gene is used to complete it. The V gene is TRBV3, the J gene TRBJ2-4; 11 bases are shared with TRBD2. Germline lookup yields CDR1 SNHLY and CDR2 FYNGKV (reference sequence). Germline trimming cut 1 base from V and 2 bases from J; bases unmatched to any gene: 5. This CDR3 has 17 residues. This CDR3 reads CASSLVLGGLNQNTLYF. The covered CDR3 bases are TGTGCCAGCAGCTTAGTACTGGGGGGGCTGAATCAAAACACCTTGTAC.

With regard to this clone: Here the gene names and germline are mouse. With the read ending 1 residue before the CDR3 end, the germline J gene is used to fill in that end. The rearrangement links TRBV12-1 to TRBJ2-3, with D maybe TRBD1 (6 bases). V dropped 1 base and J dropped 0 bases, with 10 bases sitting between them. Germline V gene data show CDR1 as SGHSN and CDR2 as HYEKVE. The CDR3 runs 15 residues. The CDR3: CASSLQGGSAETLYF. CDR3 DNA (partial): TGTGCCAGCTCTCTACAGGGAGGGAGTGCAGAAACGCTGTAT.

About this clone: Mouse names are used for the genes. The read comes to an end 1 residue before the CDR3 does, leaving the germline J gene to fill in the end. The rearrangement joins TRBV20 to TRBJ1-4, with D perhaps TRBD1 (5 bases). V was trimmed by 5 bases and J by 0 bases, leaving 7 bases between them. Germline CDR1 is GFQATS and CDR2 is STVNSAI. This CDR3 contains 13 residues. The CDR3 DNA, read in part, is TGTGGTGCTCGGGGGGTTTCCAACGAAAGATTATTT. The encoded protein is CGARGVSNERLF. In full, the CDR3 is CGARGVSNERLFF.

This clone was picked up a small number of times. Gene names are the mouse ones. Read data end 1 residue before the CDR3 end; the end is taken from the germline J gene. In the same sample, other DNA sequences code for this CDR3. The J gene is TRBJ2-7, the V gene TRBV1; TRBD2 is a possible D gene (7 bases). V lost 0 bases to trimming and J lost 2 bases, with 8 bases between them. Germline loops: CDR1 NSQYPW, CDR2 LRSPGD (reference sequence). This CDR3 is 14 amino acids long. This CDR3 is CTCSADWGPYEQYF. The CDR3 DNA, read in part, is TGCACCTGCAGTGCAGACTGGGGGCCCTATGAACAGTAC.

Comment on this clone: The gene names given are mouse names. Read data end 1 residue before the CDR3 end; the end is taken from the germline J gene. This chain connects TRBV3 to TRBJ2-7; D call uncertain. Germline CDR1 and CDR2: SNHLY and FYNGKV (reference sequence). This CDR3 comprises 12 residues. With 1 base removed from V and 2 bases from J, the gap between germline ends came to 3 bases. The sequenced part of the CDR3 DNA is TGTGCCAGCAGCTTAGGGGCCTATGAACAGTAC. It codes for CASSLGAYEQY. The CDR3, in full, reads CASSLGAYEQYF.

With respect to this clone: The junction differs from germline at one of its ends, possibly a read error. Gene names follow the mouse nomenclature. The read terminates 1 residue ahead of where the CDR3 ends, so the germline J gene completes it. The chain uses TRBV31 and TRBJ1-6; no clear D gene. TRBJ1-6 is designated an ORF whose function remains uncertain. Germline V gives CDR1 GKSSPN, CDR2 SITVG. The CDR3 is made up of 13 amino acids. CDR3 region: CVWMSSYNSPLYF. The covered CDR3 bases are TGTGTCTGGATGAGTTCCTATAATTCGCCCCTCTAC.

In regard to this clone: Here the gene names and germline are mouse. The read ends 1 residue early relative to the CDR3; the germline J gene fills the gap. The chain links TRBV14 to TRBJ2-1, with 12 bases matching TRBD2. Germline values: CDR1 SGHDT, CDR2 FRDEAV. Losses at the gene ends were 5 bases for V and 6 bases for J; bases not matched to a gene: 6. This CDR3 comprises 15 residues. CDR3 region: CASRPDWGGSAEQFF. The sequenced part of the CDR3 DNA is TGTGCCAGCAGACCCGACTGGGGGGGCTCTGCTGAGCAGTTC.

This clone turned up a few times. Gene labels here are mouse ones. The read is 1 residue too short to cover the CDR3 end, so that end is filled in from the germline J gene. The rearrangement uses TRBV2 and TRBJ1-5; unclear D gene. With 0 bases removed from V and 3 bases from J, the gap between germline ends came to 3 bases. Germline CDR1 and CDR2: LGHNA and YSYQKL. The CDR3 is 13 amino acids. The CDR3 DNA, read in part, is TGTGCCAGCAGCCAAGAGGGCAACCAGGCTCCGCTT. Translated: CASSQEGNQAPL. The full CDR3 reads CASSQEGNQAPLF. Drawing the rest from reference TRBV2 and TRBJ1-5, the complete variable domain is DPKIIQKPKYLVAVTGSEKILICEQYLGHNAMYWYRQSAKKPLEFMFSYSYQKLMDNQTASSRFQPQSSKKNHLDLQITALKPDDSATYFCASSQEGNQAPLFGEGTRLSVL.

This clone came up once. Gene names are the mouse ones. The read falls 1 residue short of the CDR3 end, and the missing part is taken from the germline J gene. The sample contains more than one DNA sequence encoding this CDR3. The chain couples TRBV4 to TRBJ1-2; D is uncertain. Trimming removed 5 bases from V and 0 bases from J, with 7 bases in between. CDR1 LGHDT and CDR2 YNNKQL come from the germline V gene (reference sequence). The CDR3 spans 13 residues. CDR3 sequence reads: CASSPGANSDYTF. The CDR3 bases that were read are TGTGCCAGCAGCCCGGGAGCAAACTCCGACTACACC.

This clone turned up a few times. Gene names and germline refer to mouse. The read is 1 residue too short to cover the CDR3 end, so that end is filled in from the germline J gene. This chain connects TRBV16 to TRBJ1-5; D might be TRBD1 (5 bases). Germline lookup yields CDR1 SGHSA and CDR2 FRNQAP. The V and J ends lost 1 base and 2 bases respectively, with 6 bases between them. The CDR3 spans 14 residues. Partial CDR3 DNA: TGTGCAAGCAGCTTAGGAGGGGACAACCAGGCTCCGCTT. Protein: CASSLGGDNQAPL. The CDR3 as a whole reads CASSLGGDNQAPLF.

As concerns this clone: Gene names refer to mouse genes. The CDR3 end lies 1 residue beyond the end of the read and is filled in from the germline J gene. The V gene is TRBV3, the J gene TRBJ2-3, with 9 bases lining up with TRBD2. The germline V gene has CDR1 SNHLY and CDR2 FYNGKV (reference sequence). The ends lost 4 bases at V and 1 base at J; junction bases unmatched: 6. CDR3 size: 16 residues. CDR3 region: CASSWGTGWGAETLYF. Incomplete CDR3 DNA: TGTGCCAGCAGCTGGGGGACTGGGTGGGGTGCAGAAACGCTGTAT.

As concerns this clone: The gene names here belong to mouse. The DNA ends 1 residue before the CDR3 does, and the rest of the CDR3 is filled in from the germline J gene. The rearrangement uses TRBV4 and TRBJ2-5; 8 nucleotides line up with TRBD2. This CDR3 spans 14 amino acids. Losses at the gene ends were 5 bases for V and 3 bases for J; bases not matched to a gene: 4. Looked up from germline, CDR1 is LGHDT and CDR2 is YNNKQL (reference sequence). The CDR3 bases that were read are TGTGCCAGCAGCCACGGGACTGGACAAGACACCCAGTAC. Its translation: CASSHGTGQDTQY. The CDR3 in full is CASSHGTGQDTQYF.